Here is one T cell receptor (beta chain) with its context. Its target is not known. V gave up 4 bases and J gave up 2 bases; unmatched junction bases: 13. The CDR3 covers 18 residues. Germline CDR1 and CDR2: LGHNA and YNFKEQ. This entry is derived from a study of cytomegalovirus exposure and HLA in healthy donors. Study results and caveats: In a later analysis, across HLA loci, associated TCR counts were highest for DRB1, lowest for HLA-C.

13 Jbeta primers and 60 Vbeta primers were used for the PCR. The assay was immunoSEQ multiplex PCR, and TCRdb's table has in-frame clones only and misses some. The sample yields about 180,000 clones, about 80% seen once. This TCR was sampled from a young woman in good health and CMV-seropositive. Sequenced sample: PBMCs. V is TRBV4-2 and J is TRBJ2-2; TRBD2 matches at 7 bases. The CDR3 DNA is TGTGCCAGCAGCCCATCCCGGTGGGCGGGAGAAAACACCGGGGAGCTGTTTTTT. Its protein is CASSPSRWAGENTGELFF.